This T cell receptor beta chain was recovered during a study of T cells in narcolepsy. Overall study context: Enrolled donors included narcolepsy type 1 or type 2 patients and healthy controls.

Concerning this clone: Its antigen is not known.

Germline V gives CDR1 SGHNT, CDR2 YYREEE (reference sequence). V shed 0 bases, J shed 1 base, and the junction held 4 bases outside the gene matches. The CDR3 runs to 19 residues. Sequencing was performed with immunoSEQ multiplex PCR; in TCRdb, only in-frame clones are kept and a portion is missing. The sample consists of 25,000 to 35,000 clones, roughly 80% of them appearing once. Points from the study as a whole: Comparing one patient's CSF and blood CD4+ clonotypes highlighted HCRT- and TRIB2-specific autoreactive clonotypes. Some memory CD4+ repertoires had no autoreactive clone sequences. Autoreactive clonotypes reportedly recurred in blood of same and different patients, not controls.

Source material: CD45RA- memory CD4+ T cells from PBMCs. The chain carries TRBV5-4 and TRBJ2-6; 13 nucleotides align to TRBD2. The sequence was collected from a human donor with narcolepsy. CDR3 residues: CASSLGLAGGRSGANVLTF. The CDR3, as DNA: TGTGCCAGCAGCTTGGGACTAGCGGGAGGACGGTCTGGGGCCAACGTCCTGACTTTC.